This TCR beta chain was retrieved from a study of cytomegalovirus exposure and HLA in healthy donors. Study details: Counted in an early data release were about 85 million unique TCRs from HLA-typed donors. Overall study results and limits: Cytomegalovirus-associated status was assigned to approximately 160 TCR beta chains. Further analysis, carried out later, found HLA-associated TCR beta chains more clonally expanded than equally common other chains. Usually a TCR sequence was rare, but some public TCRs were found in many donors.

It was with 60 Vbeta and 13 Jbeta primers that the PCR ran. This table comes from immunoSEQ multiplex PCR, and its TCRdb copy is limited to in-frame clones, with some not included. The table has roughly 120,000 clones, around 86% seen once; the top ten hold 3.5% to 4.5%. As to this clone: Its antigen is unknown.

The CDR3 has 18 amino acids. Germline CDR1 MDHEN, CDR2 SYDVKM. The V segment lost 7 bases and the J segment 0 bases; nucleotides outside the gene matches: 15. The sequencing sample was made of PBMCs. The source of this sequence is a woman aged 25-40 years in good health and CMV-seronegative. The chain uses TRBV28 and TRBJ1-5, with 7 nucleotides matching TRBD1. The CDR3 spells CASKNQGGQSYSNQPQHF. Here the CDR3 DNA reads TGTGCCAGCAAAAATCAGGGGGGTCAGTCCTATAGCAATCAGCCCCAGCATTTT.